The T cell receptor beta chain described here comes from a study of blood T cell repertoires in COVID-19. Whole-study context: In each case, the material was cDNA or gDNA derived from T cells, B-cell-depleted T cells, or PBMCs.

Method: immunoSEQ multiplex PCR; TCRdb's copy keeps in-frame clones and lacks some. The sample has 200,000 or so clones, 80% to 90% seen once. The length of the CDR3 is 15 residues. Trimming shortened V by 6 bases and J by 1 base, and 13 bases separated the two germline ends. Germline V CDR1 and CDR2: MNHEY, SMNVEV (reference sequence). The specimen was peripheral blood. The rearrangement joins TRBV27 to TRBJ1-5; D call uncertain. This clonotype was obtained from a man aged 40-49 years who had recovered from COVID-19. CDR3 coding DNA: TGTGCCAGCAGAGGGAGCCCCCGGAGCAATCAGCCCCAGCATTTT. This codes for CASRGSPRSNQPQHF.